The clone carrying this T cell receptor beta chain was detected ten times or more. These data belong to a study of T cells in Graves' hyperthyroidism and ophthalmopathy. The V and J ends lost 3 bases and 6 bases, in that order; junction bases with no gene match: 16. CDR1 is SGHRS and CDR2 is YFSETQ in the germline V gene. There are 18 residues in the CDR3. Amplification of TCR beta CDR3 regions was performed using RNA transcripts as template. A first-round RT-PCR of the TCR CDR3 used the HTBI primer set. Each CDR3 protein is one row after TCRdb ran MiXCR on the multiplex PCR reads. The sample includes about 350,000 distinct CDR3 sequences, approximately 15% seen only once; the top ten take 20% to 25%.

The chain combines TRBV5-1 with TRBJ2-2, with 8 positions matching TRBD1. Sequencing was done on a sample of blood. The receptor comes from a woman aged 30 to 39 with Graves' hyperthyroidism. CDR3 nucleotide sequence: TGCGCCAGCAGCTATTGGCGTGTCCAGGGGGCCTTTTCCGGGGAGCTGTTTTTT. It is translated as CASSYWRVQGAFSGELFF.